This T cell receptor beta chain was profiled in a study of control samples from healthy donors and cancer patients. Germline V gene data show CDR1 as SGHNT and CDR2 as YYREEE (reference sequence). The CDR3 contains 12 residues. V shed 3 bases and J shed 4 bases, with 5 bases lying between them. Here immunoSEQ multiplex PCR was the method, and the copy in TCRdb shows in-frame clones only, minus some. The sample yields 130,000 to 150,000 clones, more than 90% seen once. This clonotype was obtained from a man aged 25 to 45 in good health. Sequencing used blood. The V gene is TRBV5-4, the J gene TRBJ2-1; D is tentatively TRBD1 or TRBD2 (5 bases each). CDR3 bases: TGTGCCAGCAGCTGGGGGTACAATGAGCAGTTCTTC. Protein: CASSWGYNEQFF.